This TCR beta chain was documented in a study of T cells after somatic rescue of genetic block. Assay used: immunoSEQ multiplex PCR; TCRdb lists only in-frame clones, some missing. The sample includes 50,000 to 60,000 clones, approximately 96% seen only once; the top ten take under 0.095%. CDR3 length equals 18 residues. Germline lookup yields CDR1 SGHNT and CDR2 YYREEE (reference sequence). V lost 0 bases to trimming and J lost 0 bases; unmatched junction nucleotides: 4. This sequence was found in a child less than two years old. The rearrangement links TRBV5-4 to TRBJ2-7; 15 nucleotides match TRBD2. The sample comprised peripheral blood mononuclear cells (PBMCs). The CDR3 DNA reads as TGTGCCAGCAGCTTGGGGGGACTAGCGGGAGGTCGCTCCTACGAGCAGTACTTC. This gives the protein CASSLGGLAGGRSYEQYF.